This T cell receptor (beta chain) was sequenced in a study of cytomegalovirus exposure and HLA in healthy donors (dated by TCRdb to the late 2010s). Background on the whole study: An earlier analysis of approximately 590 of the donors reported 250 to 350 Gb of sequence data and 117 million unique TCR beta sequences from roughly 180 million T cells. To predict cytomegalovirus infection status, the study brought together high-throughput TCR immunosequencing, statistical association of individual TCRs with disease status, and machine learning. The number of donors typed differed by locus, with roughly 629-640 for A, B, C, DRB1 and DQB1, more than 500 for DQA1, 606 for DPA1, and 450 to 480 for DPB1. Besides the first cohort of under 700 subjects, a separate validation cohort made up of over 100 different subjects was used. About five DR-DQ haplotypes were treated as single units for association and clustering because of strong linkage in the cohort. In a later analysis, previously published TCR beta repertoires from several hundred donors were re-analyzed and high-resolution HLA genotyping was added so that TCR occurrence patterns could be studied. Genome-wide SNP genotypes for about 55% of the roughly 670 donors were used in a later genetic analysis, which treated that subset as a discovery cohort. The study used immunosequencing to profile the T cell repertoires of approximately 630 subjects and linked those repertoires to cytomegalovirus serostatus. Among around 400 genotyped donors of the cohort, an average of roughly 230,000 unique TCR beta nucleotide sequences was sequenced per donor, of which approximately 18% were non-productive. An early release that covered some 640 HLA-typed donors contained about 290 gigabases of sequencing data and 70 million to 100 million unique TCR sequences. All discovery cohort repertoires had been generated on a single sequencing platform. HLA typing included class I and class II loci at four-digit resolution. Rather than drawing on any new phenotypic data, the later analysis identified candidate immune exposures from TCR beta sequences and the way those sequences occurred across donors. Among the roughly 400 genotyped donors, about 85% belonged to the genetic ancestry cluster associated with self-reported Caucasian donors. The study aimed to test whether signatures of past pathogen exposure could be identified by cataloging public T cell receptors. Donor age, sex, ethnicity and CMV serostatus were compiled together with the repertoire data. In an earlier analysis of 587 of the donors, high-throughput TCR beta sequencing was used to judge whether each TCR beta V gene segment behaved as functional or pseudogenic. Findings and caveats that apply to the study as a whole: The only immune exposure information available for the cohort was CMV serostatus. A later analysis reported that several top co-occurrence clusters appeared linked to parvovirus B19, influenza, CMV and Epstein-Barr virus. Roughly uniform sequencing depth across donors was assumed in presence/absence analyses, although this assumption may not hold. In a later analysis, the rate of TCR association differed among HLA loci, with DRB1 alleles having the most associated TCRs and HLA-C alleles having the fewest. According to a later genetic analysis, donors in an Asian-associated ancestry cluster had fewer N-insertions in productive TCRs than the approximately 670-donor mean. In vitro tests confirmed that a few of the cytomegalovirus-associated TCR beta chains recognize cytomegalovirus antigens. The classifier was reported to diagnose cytomegalovirus status with high specificity and sensitivity in both the original and validation cohorts. At a false discovery rate of 0.05, a later analysis linked some 17,000 TCR beta sequences to specific HLA alleles. Most TCR sequences were seen in very few donors, while some public TCRs were found in many individuals. Linkage disequilibrium might explain the correlated functional status among segregating V segments, but an unknown experimental factor could not be ruled out. A later analysis found that most CMV-associated TCR beta chains appeared HLA-restricted, with HLA associations seemingly driven largely by CMV exposure. An earlier analysis of approximately 540 of the donors showed that most TCR beta V segments appeared in productive rearrangements either about 87% or about 30% of the time, which broadly matched IMGT annotations. When HLA alleles, especially DR and DQ, strongly co-occurred, TCR associations were difficult to assign to individual alleles. The study gave a list of about 150 TCR beta chains associated with cytomegalovirus. It was suggested by the authors that the approach could potentially be generalized to other disease states and immunological phenotypes. A further reported finding was that TCR beta sequences accurately predicted the HLA-A and HLA-B alleles for most subjects in the first cohort. The sequencing pipeline was judged likely to have produced a cluster of highly shared sequence variants as a technical artifact. In this cohort, only TCR beta chains were sequenced, and detectable features were limited by the absence of alpha or paired-chain data. The 87-base-pair reads could not distinguish some IMGT-functional V segments, including TRBV6-2 and TRBV6-3, so those segments were excluded. A later analysis found that HLA-associated TCR beta chains were more clonally expanded and had lower generation probabilities than equally common non-associated chains. Because HLA typing was unavailable for some donors at each locus, only the typed subset was used in association tests. Because counts were too low, fewer than 20 rarely observed V segments, including chromosome 9 orphons, were excluded from the earlier analysis of 587 of the donors. In a later genetic analysis, a missense DCLRE1C variant was associated with V-gene and J-gene trimming of TCR beta chains, and the association was replicated in an independent cohort.

Library prep was done by the immunoSEQ multiplex PCR assay. For the multiplex PCR, a mixture combining 60 forward primers for TCR Vbeta segments and 13 reverse primers for TCR Jbeta segments was used. The CDR3 region of rearranged TCR beta genes was amplified from genomic DNA by a multiplex PCR assay. Amplified TCR beta libraries were sequenced as 87-base-pair reads on the Illumina HiSeq System. In the paper's pipeline: A later analysis counted about 82 million unique TCR beta chains across the roughly 700 repertoires, and some 11 million of these chains were shared by at least two donors. Raw reads were error-corrected and collapsed into unique sequences by a nearest-neighbor algorithm in which closely related sequences were merged to remove PCR and sequencing errors. V, D and J gene segments were assigned by aligning CDR3 sequences to IMGT reference sequences. For a sequence to be retained, at least a six-nucleotide match to both a V gene segment and a J gene segment was required. A rearrangement counted as productive if the CDR3 had no stop codons and remained in frame with V and J, and every other rearrangement counted as non-productive. Following IMGT convention, CDR3 was defined as the stretch from the second conserved V-encoded cysteine to the conserved J-encoded phenylalanine. The earlier analysis of 587 of the donors excluded sequences that lacked an unambiguous match to a single V gene segment. An earlier analysis of 550 to 650 of the donors classified V segments as functional when productive rearrangements were above 56.7% and as segregating when the standard deviation between donors was above 5%. A statistical classification framework was developed to diagnose cytomegalovirus status using the catalog of TCR beta chain sequences. V and J gene assignment, in a later analysis, came from comparing TCR nucleotide sequences with IMGT/GENE-DB human TR gene sequences. In a later analysis, CDR3 sequences and most-parsimonious VDJ recombination scenarios were assigned using the TCRdist pipeline. In a later analysis, each TCR beta chain was defined by its CDR3 amino acid sequence together with its V-gene family, and reads without a unique V-gene family were excluded. A later analysis removed 600 or so highly shared, low-generation-probability nucleotide sequences to deal with suspected cross-contamination and a sequencing artifact. In a later analysis, a clonal expansion index was calculated for each public chain from normalized within-repertoire ranks of inferred template counts. A later analysis computed generation probabilities with a VDJ recombination model fitted to out-of-frame rearrangements, and checked the results against IGoR. Hypergeometric tests were used in a later analysis to score TCR-TCR, TCR-HLA and TCR-CMV co-occurrence, with a repertoire-size bias correction applied to the TCR pairs. A later analysis estimated false discovery rates by permuting HLA or CMV assignments 20 times. In a later analysis, co-occurring TCRs were grouped using DBSCAN, and TCRdist sequence similarity was added for clustering within HLA-allele-positive subsets. Repertoires with fewer than 30,000 or more than 120,000 public chains, plus five repertoires with anomalous nucleotide sharing, were excluded from co-occurrence clustering. What TCRdb holds here is the immuneACCESS table cut down to in-frame rearrangements. Part of the clones is not present; checked against another copy, under half of the missing clones reflect an unresolved V gene, and the others are unexplained. That table is the source of V, J and clone size, and D and trimming were worked out from the DNA. The sample table shows roughly 150,000 clones, and roughly four fifths are seen once. The ten largest clones take up roughly 1% of the sample.

The germline V gene gives CDR1 as MGHDK and CDR2 as SYGVNS. V loses 4 bases of germline sequence and J loses 6 bases, and the interval between the two ends is 13 bases. The CDR3 runs 14 amino acids, cysteine and phenylalanine included. Left in the record is the CDR3 DNA by itself, 42 bases read in frame from the first base. This clone was seen only a few times. Its antigen is still unknown. Base qualities were left out, and no much larger clone turns up one base away. The cohort was made up of approximately 670 healthy bone marrow donors. Cohort members were all nominally healthy when sampled, although unrecorded immune exposures were likely present. The donor was CMV seronegative and was included in the group of hundreds of seronegative cohort members. Every donor gave a peripheral blood sample, and the peripheral blood mononuclear cells from that sample were used for TCR beta sequencing. Genomic DNA was extracted from the blood cell samples with the Qiagen DNeasy Blood Extraction Kit.

This receptor was taken from a woman aged 40-49 years in good health and CMV-seronegative. Sequencing input: PBMCs. The chain joins TRBV25-1 to TRBJ1-5, with the identity of the D gene unclear. The nucleotide sequence reads TGTGCCAGCAGTGCCCTCGGGGTTTCTCAGCCCCAGCATTTT. The resulting protein is CASSALGVSQPQHF.